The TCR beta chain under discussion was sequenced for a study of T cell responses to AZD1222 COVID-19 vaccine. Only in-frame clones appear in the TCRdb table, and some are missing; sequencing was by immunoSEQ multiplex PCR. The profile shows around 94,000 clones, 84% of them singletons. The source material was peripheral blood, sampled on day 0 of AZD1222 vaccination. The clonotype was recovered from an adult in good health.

CDR3 coding DNA: TGTGCCAGCTCACCACTGGGGAAAAGGGAGACCCAGTACTTC. Protein product: CASSPLGKRETQYF. This chain joins TRBV18 and TRBJ2-5; D is unresolved. This CDR3 is built from 14 residues. The V end was cut by 1 base, the J end by 5 bases, with 11 bases between. The germline gives CDR1 KGHSH, CDR2 LQKENI.